The 30 T cell receptor beta chains below all came from one sample that was sequenced in a study of identical twins. One entry per CDR3 protein results from TCRdb running MiXCR on the 5' RACE reads. Here the sample spans roughly 1,500,000 distinct CDR3 sequences, under 35% being singletons. Sequenced: cord blood. The receptor set was obtained from a newborn girl in good health.

This clonotype was detected ten times or more. V is TRBV2 and J is TRBJ2-7; 10 bases line up with TRBD2. V trimming: 6 bases; J trimming: 6 bases; junction bases outside the gene matches: 2. Germline V gives CDR1 SNHLY, CDR2 FYNNEI. The CDR3 consists of 12 residues. The chain's CDR3 is CASRGLAAEQYF. CDR3 in DNA: TGTGCCAGCAGAGGACTAGCGGCCGAGCAGTACTTC.

The rearrangement joins TRBV7-9 to TRBJ1-1, with 7 bases fitting TRBD1. Unmatched junction bases numbered 17, after V lost 5 bases and J lost 8 bases. The V gene's germline CDR1 is SEHNR and CDR2 FQNEAQ (reference sequence). This CDR3 region has 16 residues. CDR3 sequence: CASSPPYRTGGWEAFF. DNA of the CDR3: TGTGCCAGCAGCCCGCCTTATAGGACAGGTGGGTGGGAAGCTTTCTTT.

V and J are TRBV7-8 and TRBJ2-5; possible D gene TRBD2, 6 bases. CDR3 size: 14 residues. Germline CDR1 SGHVS, CDR2 FQNEAQ. Trimming shortened V by 2 bases and J by 3 bases, and 10 bases separated the two germline ends. CDR3 coding DNA: TGTGCCAGCAGCTTAACCCTAGCGAAAGAGACCCAGTACTTC. Translating gives CASSLTLAKETQYF.

This clonotype has only a few counts. A much bigger clone sits one base away, suggesting this may be a read error. The chain recombines TRBV29-1 with TRBJ1-2, with 10 bases lining up with TRBD1. This CDR3 spans 12 amino acids. From germline, CDR1 is SQVTM and CDR2 ANQGSEA. The CDR3 spells CSVETGGYVYTF. DNA of the CDR3: TGCAGCGTTGAGACAGGGGGCTATGTCTACACCTTC.

Ten or more counts support this clonotype. The V and J genes are TRBV18 and TRBJ2-5; the D is unclear. The CDR3 has 11 amino acids. Germline V gene sequence: CDR1 KGHSH, CDR2 LQKENI. Trimming stripped 8 bases from V and 5 bases from J, with 9 bases between. CDR3: CASSPSETQYF. The DNA of the CDR3 is TGTGCCAGCAGCCCCTCGGAGACCCAGTACTTC.

V usage is TRBV24-1 and J usage is TRBJ2-5; the D gene is possibly TRBD1 (6 bases). Germline V gene data show CDR1 as KGHDR and CDR2 as SFDVKD. The CDR3 extends over 15 amino acids. Trimming took off 4 bases at V and 5 bases at J, with 16 bases between the two ends. The CDR3 spells CATSESRGYGETQYF. The CDR3, as DNA: TGTGCCACCAGTGAGAGCAGGGGTTATGGGGAGACCCAGTACTTC.

This clonotype was observed a few times. J is TRBJ2-1 and V is TRBV5-4, with TRBD2 matching over 8 bases. The CDR3 consists of 16 residues. Germline lookup yields CDR1 SGHNT and CDR2 YYREEE (reference sequence). Unmatched junction bases numbered 9, after V lost 0 bases and J lost 7 bases. CDR3: CASSLEGGREVNEQFF. The CDR3 DNA reads TGTGCCAGCAGCTTGGAAGGTGGGCGGGAGGTAAATGAGCAGTTCTTC.

As concerns this clonotype: The junction departs from germline at one end; a sequencing error may be responsible. The chain employs TRBV10-3 and TRBJ2-7; the D gene could be TRBD1 or TRBD2 (5 bases each). This CDR3 is built from 15 residues. Germline V gene data show CDR1 as ENHRY and CDR2 as SYGVKD. As DNA, the CDR3 is TGTGCCGTCAGAGGGGATGGCCAATTTTACAATGAGCAGTACTTC. It is translated as CAVRGDGQFYNEQYF.

This clonotype was seen a single time. The genes are TRBV6-2 or TRBV6-3 and TRBJ1-1; no reliable D call. Germline V gene lookup returns CDR1 MNHEY and CDR2 SVGEGT. There are 12 residues in the CDR3. Trimming removed 2 bases at V and 8 bases at J, with 9 bases between. The CDR3 protein is CASSYRTEEAFF. The CDR3 nucleotides read TGTGCCAGCAGTTACCGGACGGAGGAAGCTTTCTTT.

This rearrangement joins TRBV25-1 to TRBJ2-3, with D perhaps given as TRBD1 or TRBD2 (5 bases each). Trimming left V 1 base short and J 4 bases short, with 9 bases between. The CDR3 extends over 14 amino acids. CDR1 is MGHDK, CDR2 SYGVNS, per germline. The CDR3 nucleotides are TGTGCCAGCAGTGAATGGCAGGGACCAGATACGCAGTATTTT. This translates into CASSEWQGPDTQYF.

This clonotype was found a few times. The J gene is TRBJ1-1, the V gene TRBV10-3; D gene unclear. V was shortened by 4 bases and J by 7 bases, with 13 bases between the two germline ends. This CDR3 is 13 amino acids long. Germline CDR1 and CDR2: ENHRY and SYGVKD. The CDR3 DNA is TGTGCCATCAGTGGGGTCACGGCAGGTGAAGCTTTCTTT. The encoded protein is CAISGVTAGEAFF.

This chain joins TRBV7-2 and TRBJ2-1; 15 nucleotides match TRBD2. Germline V CDR1 and CDR2: SGHTA, FQGNSA. The CDR3 is 17 amino acids. V lost 6 bases and J lost 4; bases outside the gene matches: 7. CDR3 sequence (DNA): TGTGCCAGCAGGATAGGACTAGCGGGAGGGGGGTACAATGAGCAGTTCTTC. This encodes CASRIGLAGGGYNEQFF. Complete variable domain (other parts from reference TRBV7-2 and TRBJ2-1): GAGVSQSPSNKVTEKGKDVELRCDPISGHTALYWYRQSLGQGLEFLIYFQGNSAPDKSGLPSDRFSAERTGGSVSTLTIQRTQQEDSAVYLCASRIGLAGGGYNEQFFGPGTRLTVL.

This clonotype was seen many times. The chain combines TRBV2 with TRBJ2-7; D unclear. CDR3 length: 14 residues. Germline V gene lookup returns CDR1 SNHLY and CDR2 FYNNEI. V lost 4 bases and J lost 0, with 10 bases in between. In DNA, the CDR3 is TGTGCCAGCAGTGGACAACACAGCTCCTACGAGCAGTACTTC. Translated: CASSGQHSSYEQYF. The full variable domain, with the rest looked up from reference TRBV2 and TRBJ2-7, is EPEVTQTPSHQVTQMGQEVILRCVPISNHLYFYWYRQILGQKVEFLVSFYNNEISEKSEIFDDQFSVERPDGSNFTLKIRSTKLEDSAMYFCASSGQHSSYEQYFGPGTRLTVT.

This rearrangement joins TRBV25-1 to TRBJ2-7; TRBD1 matches 9 bases. The CDR3 is 16 amino acids. Germline CDR1 MGHDK, CDR2 SYGVNS. J was trimmed by 3 bases and V by 4 bases; bases with no gene match: 10. CDR3 region: CASSAVGQGAFYEQYF. The CDR3 DNA sequence: TGTGCCAGCAGTGCCGTGGGACAGGGAGCCTTCTACGAGCAGTACTTC.

This clonotype was observed a few times. The rearrangement uses TRBV5-1 and TRBJ2-4; D unclear. This CDR3 contains 16 residues. V lost 0 bases to trimming and J lost 0 bases, with 10 bases between them. The V gene's germline CDR1 is SGHRS and CDR2 YFSETQ. The CDR3 nucleotides read TGCGCCAGCAGCTTGGGGTGGGCCTTAGCCAAAAACATTCAGTACTTC. Amino acids: CASSLGWALAKNIQYF.

Notes on this clonotype: A much more abundant neighbour one base away suggests this may be a read error. The chain carries TRBV10-3 and TRBJ2-1; D not resolved. V dropped 4 bases and J dropped 6 bases, with 4 bases sitting between them. The length of the CDR3 is 11 residues. Germline V CDR1 and CDR2: ENHRY, SYGVKD. The CDR3 coding sequence is TGTGCCATCAGTGGGACCAATGAGCAGTTCTTC. Translation gives CAISGTNEQFF.

The chain employs TRBV24-1 and TRBJ2-1; D not certain. The tail of the sequence fits TRBJ2-7 better, so the J call may be wrong. Germline V lookup: CDR1 KGHDR, CDR2 SFDVKD. The CDR3 runs to 12 residues. The CDR3 DNA reads as TGTGCCACCAGTACTGGCTACAATGAGCAGTACTTC. This codes for CATSTGYNEQYF.

With respect to this clonotype: This sequence may be a read error, since a much larger clone differs from it by one base. V is TRBV10-3 and J is TRBJ2-7; TRBD1 agrees at 10 bases. The end of the DNA is better explained by TRBJ2-5, so the J call may be wrong. Germline CDR1 and CDR2: ENHRY and SYGVKD. There are 14 residues in the CDR3. CDR3 coding DNA: TGTGCCATCGGGAAGACAGGGGGCCAAGGGACCCAGTACTTC. Amino acid sequence: CAIGKTGGQGTQYF.

This clonotype was seen repeatedly, ten times or more. The V gene is TRBV11-2, the J gene TRBJ2-5; D uncertain. Germline assignment: CDR1 SGHAT and CDR2 FQNNGV. The CDR3 is made up of 14 amino acids. V lost 1 base to trimming and J lost 1 base, with 7 bases between them. The CDR3 loop reads CASSLVSIQETQYF. Here the CDR3 DNA reads TGTGCCAGCAGCTTAGTTTCCATCCAAGAGACCCAGTACTTC.

In this sample, this clonotype turned up a few times. The J gene is TRBJ2-1, the V gene TRBV20-1; 11 bases map to TRBD2. Germline values: CDR1 DFQATT, CDR2 SNEGSKA (reference sequence). Losses at the gene ends were 6 bases for V and 6 bases for J; bases not matched to a gene: 10. CDR3 length: 15 residues. The CDR3 sequence is CSAPTGLAVGNEQFF. The CDR3 nucleotides read TGCAGTGCCCCTACGGGACTAGCGGTCGGCAATGAGCAGTTCTTC.

The DNA for the CDR3 is TGTGCCACCAAAGGGCAGGGAGACGAAAAACTGTTTTTT. As protein: CATKGQGDEKLFF. This rearrangement joins TRBV10-3 to TRBJ1-4; possible D gene TRBD1, 5 bases. Per germline, CDR1 ENHRY and CDR2 SYGVKD. The CDR3 runs to 13 residues. Trimming cost V 10 bases and J 8 bases, with 17 bases left between them.

In nucleotides, the CDR3 is TGCAGTGCTAAGGAGGGGGGCCAAGAGACCCAGTACTTC. Translated, it gives CSAKEGGQETQYF. The V call is TRBV20-1, the J call TRBJ2-5; D possibly matches TRBD1 or TRBD2 (6 bases each). V lost 4 bases and J 1 base, leaving 10 bases between the germline ends. CDR1 DFQATT and CDR2 SNEGSKA come from the germline V gene (reference sequence). There are 13 residues in the CDR3.

This chain uses TRBV20-1 with TRBJ2-7; 13 nucleotides agree with TRBD2. The ends lost 6 bases at V and 7 bases at J; junction bases unmatched: 18. The CDR3 loop spans 17 amino acids. Germline V gene lookup returns CDR1 DFQATT and CDR2 SNEGSKA (reference sequence). The CDR3 loop reads CSATATSGRATYNEQYF. Here the CDR3 DNA reads TGCAGTGCGACCGCCACTAGCGGGAGGGCGACCTACAATGAGCAGTACTTC.

The chain joins TRBV3-1 to TRBJ2-1; 8 bases agree with TRBD2. Germline CDR1 and CDR2: LGHDT and YNNKEL (reference sequence). Trimming at V came to 2 bases and at J to 2 bases, leaving 14 bases not matched to a gene. This CDR3 comprises 19 residues. The CDR3 region has the DNA TGTGCCAGCAGCCAACCATCATATACAGCGGGAGTGGCCTACAATGAGCAGTTCTTC. Translating it yields CASSQPSYTAGVAYNEQFF.

The J gene is TRBJ2-1, the V gene TRBV7-2; D gene unclear. Germline CDR1 and CDR2: SGHTA and FQGNSA. The V end was cut by 1 base, the J end by 2 bases, with 12 bases between. The CDR3 spans 16 residues. The CDR3 loop reads CASSLGGFTPYNEQFF. The CDR3 coding sequence is TGTGCCAGCAGCTTAGGTGGGTTCACCCCCTACAATGAGCAGTTCTTC.

The rearrangement joins TRBV6-2 or TRBV6-3 to TRBJ2-4; 8 bases align to TRBD1. Matching the DNA end better, TRBJ2-7 makes the J call doubtful. The length of the CDR3 is 15 residues. Germline V gene data show CDR1 as MNHEY and CDR2 as SVGEGT. Here the CDR3 DNA reads TGTGCCAGCAGCCAAAGCCGGACAGGGAACTACGAGCAGTACTTC. This translates into CASSQSRTGNYEQYF.

Ten or more counts support this clonotype. CDR3 residues: CASSLWTSGRDTQYF. DNA of the CDR3: TGTGCCAGCAGTTTATGGACTAGCGGGAGAGATACGCAGTATTTT. V and J are TRBV28 and TRBJ2-3, with TRBD2 matching over 12 bases. Germline assignment: CDR1 MDHEN and CDR2 SYDVKM. Germline trimming cut 0 bases from V and 5 bases from J; bases unmatched to any gene: 0. CDR3 length: 15 amino acids.

The chain is built from TRBV21-1 and TRBJ1-2; the table assigns TRBD1, which was not confirmed against the DNA. TRBV21-1 is a listed pseudogene. The CDR3 has 14 residues. The chain's CDR3 is CASSNKDRAYGYTF. The CDR3 DNA sequence: TGTGCCAGCAGCAATAAGGACAGGGCCTATGGCTACACCTTC.

To note about this clonotype: At one boundary the junction diverges from the germline segment, which might be a read error. The chain recombines TRBV10-3 with TRBJ2-2, with a weak D call TRBD2 (6 bases). Germline V gene lookup returns CDR1 ENHRY and CDR2 SYGVKD. This CDR3 is 16 amino acids long. The CDR3 DNA reads TGTGCCATCAGTGAGTCATCCCCTGCGAACACCGGGGGGCTGTTTTTT. It encodes CAISESSPANTGGLFF.

This sequence joins TRBV10-3 and TRBJ2-3; a weak D match, TRBD2 (6 bases). The germline V gene encodes CDR1 ENHRY and CDR2 SYGVKD. The ends were cut back, 2 bases at V and 4 bases at J, with 16 bases in the middle. The length of the CDR3 is 16 residues. CDR3 nucleotides: TGTGCCATCAGTGAGGCGGGGTGGCGCGTTGCAGATACGCAGTATTTT. It encodes CAISEAGWRVADTQYF.